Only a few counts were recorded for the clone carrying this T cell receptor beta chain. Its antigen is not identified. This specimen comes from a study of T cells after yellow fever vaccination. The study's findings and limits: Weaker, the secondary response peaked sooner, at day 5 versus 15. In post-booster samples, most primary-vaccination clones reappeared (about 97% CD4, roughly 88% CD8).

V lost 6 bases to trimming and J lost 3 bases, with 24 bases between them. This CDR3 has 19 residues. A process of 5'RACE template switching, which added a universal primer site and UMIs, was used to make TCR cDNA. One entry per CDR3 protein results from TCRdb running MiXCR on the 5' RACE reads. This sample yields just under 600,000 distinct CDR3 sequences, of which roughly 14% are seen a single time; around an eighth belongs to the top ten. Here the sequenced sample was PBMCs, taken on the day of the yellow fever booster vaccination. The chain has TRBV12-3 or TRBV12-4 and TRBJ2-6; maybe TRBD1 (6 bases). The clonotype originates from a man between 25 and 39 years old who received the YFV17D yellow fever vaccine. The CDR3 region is CASSIPGAITKGGANVLTF. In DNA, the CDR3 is TGTGCCAGCAGCATTCCAGGGGCTATTACGAAGGGTGGGGCCAACGTCCTGACTTTC.